This is a list of T cell receptor beta chains from one sample in a study of blood T cell repertoires in COVID-19. Assay: immunoSEQ multiplex PCR; the TCRdb copy retains only in-frame clones and omits some. The sample has under 450,000 clones; roughly four fifths are singletons. The specimen was peripheral blood. The receptors derive from a human donor with acute or convalescent COVID-19. The donor label of this sample is uncertain. The CDR3 runs from the conserved cysteine through the conserved F or W. The order of the fields is J gene, V gene, D gene, CDR3 protein. A D gene is named only where the DNA matches it firmly.

TRBJ1-2 TRBV12-3/TRBV12-4 TRBD1 CASSTGQAVGYTF
TRBJ1-4 TRBV29-1 . CSVTKGANNEKLFF
TRBJ1-6 TRBV7-2 TRBD1 CASSPLGTGVWIPLHF
TRBJ1-1 TRBV4-1 TRBD1 CASSHRGPNTEAFF
TRBJ2-7 TRBV5-1 . CASSLVALPYSYEQYF
TRBJ1-2 TRBV28 TRBD1 CASSTQQGAGYTF
TRBJ2-6 TRBV28 . CASMEGASGANVLTF
TRBJ2-3 TRBV5-1 TRBD2 CASSFGPAGSPDTQYF
TRBJ2-1 TRBV19 . CASWAQGTNEQFF
TRBJ1-2 TRBV30 . CASLRGYGYTF
TRBJ1-2 TRBV19 . CASSVTRQDGYTF
TRBJ1-1 TRBV3-1/TRBV3-2 . CASSPWAGENTEAFF
TRBJ2-5 TRBV11-2 . CASRHSGETQYF
TRBJ1-2 TRBV13 . CASSIRQDNYGYTF
TRBJ1-2 TRBV4-2 TRBD1 CASSQVNRGYGYTF
TRBJ2-7 TRBV2 TRBD1 CASSGDRGITYEQYF
TRBJ2-1 TRBV19 TRBD2 CASSIRRTSGLYEQFF
TRBJ2-7 TRBV11-2 . CASSLGAGLEQYF
TRBJ2-5 TRBV28 TRBD2 CASTQTSGGKETQYF
TRBJ2-5 TRBV12-3/TRBV12-4 TRBD1 CASSFNRGKTQYF
TRBJ1-2 TRBV6-1 TRBD1 CASSEFEQGSYGYTF
TRBJ2-7 TRBV27 TRBD1 CASSLARTGRKNEQYF
TRBJ2-1 TRBV28 . CASKGSSYNEQFF
TRBJ2-1 TRBV5-1 . CASKALVYNEQFF
TRBJ2-3 TRBV10-2 TRBD2 CASHSGGAVTDTQYF
TRBJ2-1 TRBV19 TRBD1 CASKPQPDRYSDEQFF
TRBJ1-2 TRBV19 . CASSGQFNYGYTF
TRBJ1-2 TRBV27 . CASSRNRQENYGYTF
TRBJ1-1 TRBV5-1 . CASSLGSGQANTEAFF
TRBJ2-7 TRBV5-1 . CASSLEVAARYEQYF
TRBJ2-7 TRBV30 . CAWSVLPPYEQYF
TRBJ1-2 TRBV5-4 TRBD1 CASSHRTGGEYGYTF
TRBJ1-2 TRBV10-3 . CAIREGTNYGYTF
TRBJ1-1 TRBV27 TRBD1 CASSISRDRWRGTEAFF
TRBJ1-4 TRBV10-2 . CASSESTAFNEKLFF
TRBJ1-6 TRBV2 TRBD1 CASSGTNRGGFGSPLHF
TRBJ2-6 TRBV15 . CATSKDSSGANVLTF
TRBJ1-5 TRBV5-5 TRBD1 CASSVTGLQPQHF
TRBJ2-3 TRBV5-6 . CASSPEDTDTQYF
TRBJ1-6 TRBV20-1 . CSASGAGNSPLHF
TRBJ1-2 TRBV29-1 . CSVDKPGLGRDGYTF
TRBJ2-7 TRBV28 . CASSLAGRVNF
TRBJ2-1 TRBV11-3 TRBD2 CASSVKPGLADEQFF
TRBJ2-3 TRBV2 . CASRLEKGTQYF
TRBJ2-2 TRBV5-1 . CASSPRTQNTGELFF
TRBJ1-2 TRBV6-5 . CASRSGNYGYTF
TRBJ2-1 TRBV9 TRBD1 CASSVGVGQGANEQFF
TRBJ2-1 TRBV19 TRBD2 CASSPRSGRIGNEQFF
TRBJ2-1 TRBV12-5 . CASGLDGPLQGRGRAQFF
TRBJ1-6 TRBV6-5 . CASSQYNSPLHF
TRBJ2-7 TRBV29-1 . CSVTAAGRWLEQYF
TRBJ1-3 TRBV19 . CASRPTFSGNTIYF
TRBJ1-1 TRBV9 . CASSVPRSGGTEAFF
TRBJ2-2 TRBV15 . CATSSLFDWQEDTGELFF